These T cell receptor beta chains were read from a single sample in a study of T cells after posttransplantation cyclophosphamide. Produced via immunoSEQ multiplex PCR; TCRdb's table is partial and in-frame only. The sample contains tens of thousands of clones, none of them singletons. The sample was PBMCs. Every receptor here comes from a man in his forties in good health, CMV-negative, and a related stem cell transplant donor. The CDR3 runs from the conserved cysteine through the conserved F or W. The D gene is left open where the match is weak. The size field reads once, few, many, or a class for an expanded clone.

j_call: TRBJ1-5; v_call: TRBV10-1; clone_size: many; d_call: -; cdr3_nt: TGCGCCAGCAGTGAGCCCCCGGGCATGCTAGGGGATAGCAATCAGCCCCAGCATTTT; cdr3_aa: CASSEPPGMLGDSNQPQHF
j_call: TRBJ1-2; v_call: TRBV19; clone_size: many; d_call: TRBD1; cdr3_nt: TGTGCCAGTAGTACCTGGGGGACAGGGGGCGACTATGGCTACACCTTC; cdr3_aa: CASSTWGTGGDYGYTF
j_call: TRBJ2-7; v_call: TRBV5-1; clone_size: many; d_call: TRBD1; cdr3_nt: TGCGCCAGCAGCTTGGTCGGGACAGGGTATTTCGAGCAGTACTTC; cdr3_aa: CASSLVGTGYFEQYF
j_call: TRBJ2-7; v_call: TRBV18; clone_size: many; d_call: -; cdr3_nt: TGTGCCAGCTCACCATCCGGGAGTAACTACGAGCAGTACTTC; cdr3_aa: CASSPSGSNYEQYF
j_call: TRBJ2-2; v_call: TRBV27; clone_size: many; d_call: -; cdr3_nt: TGTGCCAGCAGTCCCGACAGATCTCACACCGGGGAGCTGTTTTTT; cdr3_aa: CASSPDRSHTGELFF
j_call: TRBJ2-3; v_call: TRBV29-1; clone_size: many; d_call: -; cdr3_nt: TGCAGCGTTGAAAGGGGTCCAGATACGCAGTATTTT; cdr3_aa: CSVERGPDTQYF
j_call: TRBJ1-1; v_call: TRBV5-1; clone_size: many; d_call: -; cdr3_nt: TGCGCCAGCAGCTTGAATTCAGGGGCGTCAAGGGAAGCTTTCTTT; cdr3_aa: CASSLNSGASREAFF
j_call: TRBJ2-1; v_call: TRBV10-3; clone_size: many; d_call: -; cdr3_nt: TGTGCCATCAGTGAAGACAACAACAATGAGCAGTTCTTC; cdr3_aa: CAISEDNNNEQFF
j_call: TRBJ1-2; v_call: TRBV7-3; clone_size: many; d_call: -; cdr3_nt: TGTGCCAGCGGATCGACTCTCTATGGCTACACCTTC; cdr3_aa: CASGSTLYGYTF
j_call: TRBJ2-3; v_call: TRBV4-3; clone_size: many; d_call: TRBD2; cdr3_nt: TGCGCCAGCAGCCCGAAGGGAGGACTAGCGGGTTTCTTTAGCACAGATACGCAGTATTTT; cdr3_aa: CASSPKGGLAGFFSTDTQYF
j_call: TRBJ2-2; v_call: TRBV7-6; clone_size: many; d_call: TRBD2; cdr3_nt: TGTGCCAGCAGCTACGGGACTATCTTCACCGGGGAGCTGTTTTTT; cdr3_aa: CASSYGTIFTGELFF
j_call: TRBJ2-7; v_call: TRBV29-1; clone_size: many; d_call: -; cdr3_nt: TGCAGCGCCCTAAGTGCGCGCGAGCAGTACTTC; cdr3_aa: CSALSAREQYF
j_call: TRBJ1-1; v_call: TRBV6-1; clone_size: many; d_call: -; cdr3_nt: TGTGCCAGCAGTGAAATGAGCATGAACACTGAAGCTTTCTTT; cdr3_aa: CASSEMSMNTEAFF
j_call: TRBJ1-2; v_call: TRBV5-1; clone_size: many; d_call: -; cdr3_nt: TGCGCCAGCAGTCCACGAGGCGGGGATGGCTACACCTTC; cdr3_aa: CASSPRGGDGYTF
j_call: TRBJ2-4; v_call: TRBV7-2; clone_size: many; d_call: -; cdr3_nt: TGTGCCAGCAGCTTAAGGGGAGGTGAAGAGATACCAGACATTCAGTACTTC; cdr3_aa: CASSLRGGEEIPDIQYF
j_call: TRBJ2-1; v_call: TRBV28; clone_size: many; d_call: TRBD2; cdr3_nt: TGTGCCAGCAGTTTTTTAAGACGGAGCGGGAGGATTGTCGACAATGAGCAGTTCTTC; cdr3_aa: CASSFLRRSGRIVDNEQFF
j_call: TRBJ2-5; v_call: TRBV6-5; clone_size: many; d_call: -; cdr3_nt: TGTGCCAGCGGGTGGGGTCCGGAGGCCCAGTACTTC; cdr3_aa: CASGWGPEAQYF
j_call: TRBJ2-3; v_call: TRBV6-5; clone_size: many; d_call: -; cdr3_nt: TGTGCCGCCCGAGGGCCAACAGATACGCAGTATTTT; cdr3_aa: CAARGPTDTQYF
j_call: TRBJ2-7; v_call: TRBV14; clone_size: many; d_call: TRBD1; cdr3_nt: TGTGCCAGCATACAAACCGGGACAGGGGCGCTCCTTTACTTC; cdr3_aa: CASIQTGTGALLYF
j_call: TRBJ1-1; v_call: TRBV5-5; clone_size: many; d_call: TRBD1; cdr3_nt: TGTGCCAGCAGCCAAGATGGGACAGGGAACACTGAAGCTTTCTTT; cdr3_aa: CASSQDGTGNTEAFF
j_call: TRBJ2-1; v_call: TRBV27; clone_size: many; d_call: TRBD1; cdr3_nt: TGTGCCAGCGCGGAGACAGGGACGCCCAATGAGCAGTTCTTC; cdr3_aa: CASAETGTPNEQFF
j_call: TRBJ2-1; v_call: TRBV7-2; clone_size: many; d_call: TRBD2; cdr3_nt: TGTGCCAGCAGCTTTCAGCGGGAGGTTAATGAGCAGTTCTTC; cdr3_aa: CASSFQREVNEQFF
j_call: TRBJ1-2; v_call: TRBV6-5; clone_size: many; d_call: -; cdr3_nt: TGTGCCAGCAGGAGAGGAAGGGAGCCGGGCTACACCTTC; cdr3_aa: CASRRGREPGYTF
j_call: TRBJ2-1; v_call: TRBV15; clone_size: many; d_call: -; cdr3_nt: TGTGCCACCAGCAGAGAAAGCCCCGGCTCCTACAATGAGCAGTTCTTC; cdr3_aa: CATSRESPGSYNEQFF